The 20 T cell receptor beta chains below were found in one sample sequenced in a study of technical replicates of blood from a handful of donors. The data were produced by immunoSEQ multiplex PCR, yet TCRdb's version contains in-frame clones alone and is incomplete. The data hold roughly 66,000 clones, with approximately 84% observed a single time. Sequencing was performed on PBMCs. These receptors were collected from a human donor in good health. Some clones in this sample may be carry-over from other donors' samples.

This clone was counted a few times. This chain joins TRBV2 and TRBJ2-6, with 14 bases identical to TRBD2. Looked up from germline, CDR1 is SNHLY and CDR2 is FYNNEI. The V segment lost 8 bases and the J segment 2 bases; nucleotides outside the gene matches: 2. The CDR3 totals 16 residues. CDR3 sequence: CASSGLAGAGANVLTF. As DNA, the CDR3 is TGTGCCAGCTCGGGACTAGCGGGAGCTGGGGCCAACGTCCTGACTTTC.

The chain carries TRBV4-3 and TRBJ2-1, with D possibly matching TRBD1 (5 bases). CDR1 is LGHNA, CDR2 YSLEER, per germline. The CDR3 is made up of 15 amino acids. Trimming pared 0 bases from V and 9 bases from J, leaving 15 bases between. Here the CDR3 reads CASSQEFQGFGEQFF. For the CDR3, the DNA is TGCGCCAGCAGCCAAGAATTCCAGGGCTTTGGTGAGCAGTTCTTC.

The V call is TRBV27, the J call TRBJ1-5, with no clear D. This CDR3 is 14 amino acids long. CDR1 is MNHEY and CDR2 is SMNVEV in the germline V gene (reference sequence). V gave up 6 bases and J gave up 6 bases, with 15 bases separating them. CDR3 amino acids: CASSLSGVGQPQHF. CDR3 sequence (DNA): TGTGCCAGCAGCCTAAGCGGGGTTGGTCAGCCCCAGCATTTT.

The CDR3 loop is CASSGGQGDSNQPQHF. In DNA form, the CDR3 reads TGTGCCAGCAGCGGGGGACAGGGCGATAGCAATCAGCCCCAGCATTTT. The chain has TRBV7-9 and TRBJ1-5; 9 bases map to TRBD1. The CDR3 consists of 16 residues. Looked up from germline, CDR1 is SEHNR and CDR2 is FQNEAQ (reference sequence). Trimming took 5 bases from V and 0 from J; bases not matched to a gene: 5.

This chain joins TRBV6-6 and TRBJ2-2; 7 positions agree with TRBD2. CDR3 length: 14 residues. Losses at the gene ends were 7 bases for V and 4 bases for J; bases not matched to a gene: 6. Germline V gene data show CDR1 as MNHNY and CDR2 as SVGAGI (reference sequence). CDR3 residues: CASTREALTGELFF. In nucleotides, the CDR3 is TGTGCCAGCACCCGGGAGGCGCTCACCGGGGAGCTGTTTTTT.

The CDR3 loop is CSVVSGAYEQYF. The CDR3 DNA follows: TGCAGCGTTGTTAGCGGAGCCTACGAGCAGTACTTC. The rearrangement joins TRBV29-1 to TRBJ2-7; D may be TRBD2 (6 bases). Trimming took off 4 bases at V and 2 bases at J, with 9 bases between the two ends. Germline V gene data show CDR1 as SQVTM and CDR2 as ANQGSEA. The CDR3 length is 12 residues.

This sequence joins TRBV7-2 and TRBJ2-7; D is uncertain. The CDR3 is 11 amino acids. V was clipped by 5 bases and J by 4 bases, with 6 bases between them. Germline V CDR1 and CDR2: SGHTA, FQGNSA. This CDR3 is CASSDRYEQYF. CDR3 coding DNA: TGTGCCAGCAGCGATCGGTACGAGCAGTACTTC.

V gene TRBV6-4 combines with J gene TRBJ2-3, with 9 positions matching TRBD2. CDR3 length equals 16 residues. Germline V gene lookup returns CDR1 MRHNA and CDR2 SNTAGT. J lost 0 bases, V lost 3 bases, and 4 bases had no gene match. The CDR3 sequence is CASSEGSGGSTDTQYF. As DNA, the CDR3 is TGTGCCAGCAGTGAAGGTAGCGGGGGTAGCACAGATACGCAGTATTTT.

The chain carries TRBV18 and TRBJ2-1; 8 bases line up with TRBD2. Per germline, CDR1 KGHSH and CDR2 LQKENI. Trimming at V came to 3 bases and at J to 7 bases, leaving 8 bases not matched to a gene. This CDR3 contains 15 residues. Here the CDR3 DNA reads TGTGCCAGCTCACCGAGCGGGAGCGGTGGAAATGAGCAGTTCTTC. It encodes CASSPSGSGGNEQFF.

V usage is TRBV4-3 and J usage is TRBJ1-6; 12 bases are shared with TRBD1. CDR3 length: 16 amino acids. V lost 1 base, J lost 9 bases, and 4 bases stayed unmatched. From germline, CDR1 is LGHNA and CDR2 YSLEER. The CDR3 loop is CASSQALGQGASPLHF. The DNA for the CDR3 is TGCGCCAGCAGCCAAGCCCTGGGACAGGGGGCTTCACCCCTCCACTTT.

This clone was counted once. CDR3 nucleotides: TGTGCCAGCAGGGCCGGGGTGCACACTGAAGCTTTCTTT. Translating it yields CASRAGVHTEAFF. The genes are TRBV6-5 and TRBJ1-1; no clear D gene. V lost 6 bases and J 3 bases, leaving 11 bases between the germline ends. Germline V gene sequence: CDR1 MNHEY, CDR2 SVGAGI. CDR3 length: 13 amino acids.

The chain joins TRBV4-3 to TRBJ2-7; TRBD2 is a possible D gene (5 bases). The germline gives CDR1 LGHNA, CDR2 YSLEER. V lost 0 bases, J lost 3 bases, and 12 bases lay in between. CDR3 length equals 15 residues. For the CDR3, the DNA is TGCGCCAGCAGCCAAGATCGGGGTCCGTTCTACGAGCAGTACTTC. It codes for CASSQDRGPFYEQYF.

The chain uses TRBV5-6 and TRBJ2-1; no reliable D call. V was trimmed by 3 bases and J by 5 bases, leaving 6 bases between them. In germline, CDR1 is SGHDT, CDR2 YYEEEE. CDR3 length: 12 amino acids. In DNA, the CDR3 is TGTGCCAGCAGCTCCCTTAACAATGAGCAGTTCTTC. It encodes CASSSLNNEQFF.

This clone was detected once. V usage is TRBV6-6 and J usage is TRBJ1-2; no firm D call. From germline, CDR1 is MNHNY and CDR2 SVGAGI (reference sequence). Trimming pared 4 bases from V and 0 bases from J, leaving 9 bases between. The CDR3 runs 14 residues. The CDR3 bases are TGTGCCAGCAGTTCTGGCGGCACTAACTATGGCTACACCTTC. Translation: CASSSGGTNYGYTF.

The rearrangement uses TRBV6-1 and TRBJ1-1; D gene ambiguous. V shed 2 bases and J shed 4 bases, with 14 bases lying between them. This CDR3 contains 15 residues. The germline V gene has CDR1 MNHNS and CDR2 SASEGT. The CDR3 sequence is CASSENIRETTEAFF. CDR3 coding DNA: TGTGCCAGCAGTGAAAATATAAGGGAGACCACTGAAGCTTTCTTT.

The chain joins TRBV6-5 to TRBJ1-5; D ambiguous. Trimming cost V 6 bases and J 2 bases, with 14 bases left between them. CDR1 and CDR2 (germline): MNHEY, SVGAGI. The CDR3 has 15 residues. The DNA for the CDR3 is TGTGCCAGCAGGGTTGCTCCACAAGGCAATCAGCCCCAGCATTTT. It codes for CASRVAPQGNQPQHF.

This clone was found a few times. This chain's CDR3 is CASSLDPGGVGTQYF. CDR3 nucleotide sequence: TGTGCCAGCAGCTTAGATCCCGGGGGGGTGGGGACCCAGTACTTC. The gene calls are TRBV7-2 and TRBJ2-5; 8 bases fit TRBD2. Germline assignment: CDR1 SGHTA and CDR2 FQGNSA. Unmatched junction bases numbered 8, after V lost 1 base and J lost 7 bases. This CDR3 spans 15 amino acids.

The chain links TRBV27 to TRBJ1-2; D ambiguous. This CDR3 has 12 residues. CDR1 and CDR2 from the germline V gene are MNHEY and SMNVEV (reference sequence). V was cut by 5 bases and J by 4 bases, with 8 bases left in between. This CDR3 reads CASSPRGYGYTF. The CDR3 coding sequence is TGTGCCAGCAGTCCCCGGGGCTATGGCTACACCTTC.

The chain recombines TRBV7-6 with TRBJ1-3; D might be TRBD1 (5 bases). Germline CDR1 is SGHVS and CDR2 is FNYEAQ. This CDR3 is built from 16 residues. V was shortened by 2 bases and J by 1 base, with 12 bases between the two germline ends. Here the CDR3 reads CASSLLGQSSGNTIYF. For the CDR3, the DNA is TGTGCCAGCAGCTTACTGGGGCAATCTTCTGGAAACACCATATATTTT.

The V call is TRBV7-2, the J call TRBJ2-7; TRBD2 is a possible D gene (7 bases). Germline values: CDR1 SGHTA, CDR2 FQGNSA. V was shortened by 7 bases and J by 1 base, with 20 bases between the two germline ends. The length of the CDR3 is 16 residues. CDR3 sequence (DNA): TGTGCCAGCACTCGGGCGGGGCGGGGGCCTTCCTACGAGCAGTACTTC. It encodes CASTRAGRGPSYEQYF.